These T cell receptor beta chains were read from a single sample in a study of cytomegalovirus exposure and HLA in healthy donors. Assay used: immunoSEQ multiplex PCR; TCRdb lists only in-frame clones, some missing. The repertoire holds 180,000 or so clones, 80% to 90% seen once, with around a tenth in the top ten. The sequenced sample consisted of PBMCs. The receptors here all came from a man between 18 and 35 years old in good health and CMV-seropositive. CDR3s include the opening cysteine and the closing phenylalanine or tryptophan. D genes are given only for firm matches. The size field is filled for only some rows; it gives once, few, many or a size class.

CDR3 DNA: TGTGCCTGGAGTGTCGGTGCTTCCACCTACGAGCAGTACTTC
CDR3 protein: CAWSVGASTYEQYF
clone size: -
V gene: TRBV30
J gene: TRBJ2-7
CDR3 length: 14
D gene: -

CDR3 DNA: TGTGCCAGCAGTGGGGCAGGGGTAGATACGCAGTATTTT
CDR3 protein: CASSGAGVDTQYF
clone size: -
V gene: TRBV2
J gene: TRBJ2-3
CDR3 length: 13
D gene: -

CDR3 DNA: TGTGCCAGCAGCTTAGGACAGGGGGTGCTTTCGGAGACCCAGTACTTC
CDR3 protein: CASSLGQGVLSETQYF
clone size: -
V gene: TRBV9
J gene: TRBJ2-5
CDR3 length: 16
D gene: TRBD1

CDR3 DNA: TGTGCCAGCAGCGCCGGAGGGGGGGTCACTGAAGCTTTCTTT
CDR3 protein: CASSAGGGVTEAFF
clone size: -
V gene: TRBV9
J gene: TRBJ1-1
CDR3 length: 14
D gene: -

CDR3 DNA: TGTGCCAGCAGCGTAGTTGCGGGACCAAATTCACCCCTCCACTTT
CDR3 protein: CASSVVAGPNSPLHF
clone size: -
V gene: TRBV9
J gene: TRBJ1-6
CDR3 length: 15
D gene: -

CDR3 DNA: TGTGCCAGTAGTATACACGGGGTCAGCTCCTACAATGAGCAGTTCTTC
CDR3 protein: CASSIHGVSSYNEQFF
clone size: -
V gene: TRBV19
J gene: TRBJ2-1
CDR3 length: 16
D gene: -

CDR3 DNA: TGCGCCAGCAGCCAAGAGACTGGGGACAGCCATTATAATTCACCCCTCCACTTT
CDR3 protein: CASSQETGDSHYNSPLHF
clone size: -
V gene: TRBV4-1
J gene: TRBJ1-6
CDR3 length: 18
D gene: TRBD1

CDR3 DNA: TGTGCCAGCAGCTTAAGCGAGTACAATGAGCAGTTCTTC
CDR3 protein: CASSLSEYNEQFF
clone size: -
V gene: TRBV7-9
J gene: TRBJ2-1
CDR3 length: 13
D gene: -

CDR3 DNA: TGTGCCAGCGACAGTTATTCTAACTATGGCTACACCTTC
CDR3 protein: CASDSYSNYGYTF
clone size: -
V gene: TRBV5-6
J gene: TRBJ1-2
CDR3 length: 13
D gene: -

CDR3 DNA: TGTGCTAGTGGTTTGGGGACAGGGAACACCATATATTTT
CDR3 protein: CASGLGTGNTIYF
clone size: -
V gene: TRBV12-5
J gene: TRBJ1-3
CDR3 length: 13
D gene: TRBD1

CDR3 DNA: TGTGCCTGGAGTGCTCCAGGGGGTCAGCCCCAGCATTTT
CDR3 protein: CAWSAPGGQPQHF
clone size: -
V gene: TRBV30
J gene: TRBJ1-5
CDR3 length: 13
D gene: TRBD1

CDR3 DNA: TGTGCCAGCAGCCCAGGGTTCTATGGCTACACCTTC
CDR3 protein: CASSPGFYGYTF
clone size: -
V gene: TRBV7-8
J gene: TRBJ1-2
CDR3 length: 12
D gene: -

CDR3 DNA: TGCAGCGGAAGGACATCGAACACCGGGGAGCTGTTTTTT
CDR3 protein: CSGRTSNTGELFF
clone size: -
V gene: TRBV29-1
J gene: TRBJ2-2
CDR3 length: 13
D gene: -

CDR3 DNA: TGTGCCAGCAGCGACGGGGGGACTAGCACAGATACGCAGTATTTT
CDR3 protein: CASSDGGTSTDTQYF
clone size: -
V gene: TRBV6-5
J gene: TRBJ2-3
CDR3 length: 15
D gene: TRBD2

CDR3 DNA: TGCGCCAGCAGCGCCGGGACAGGGGAACGGCAGCCCCAGCATTTT
CDR3 protein: CASSAGTGERQPQHF
clone size: -
V gene: TRBV5-1
J gene: TRBJ1-5
CDR3 length: 15
D gene: TRBD1

CDR3 DNA: TGCGCCAGCAGCTTTACCGGACAGGCCTACGAGCAGTACTTC
CDR3 protein: CASSFTGQAYEQYF
clone size: once
V gene: TRBV5-1
J gene: TRBJ2-7
CDR3 length: 14
D gene: TRBD1

CDR3 DNA: TGTGCCAGCAGGCCAGGCCGGCAGGGGAAGAGTAATGAAGCTTTCTTT
CDR3 protein: CASRPGRQGKSNEAFF
clone size: -
V gene: TRBV7-8
J gene: TRBJ1-1
CDR3 length: 16
D gene: -

CDR3 DNA: TGTGCCAGCAGCTTAGATGTGGCAGGGGATGAAGCTTTCTTT
CDR3 protein: CASSLDVAGDEAFF
clone size: -
V gene: TRBV7-2
J gene: TRBJ1-1
CDR3 length: 14
D gene: -

CDR3 DNA: TGTGCCAGCAGTTCCCCCGGACTAGCGGGGGGTGAGCAGTTCTTC
CDR3 protein: CASSSPGLAGGEQFF
clone size: -
V gene: TRBV27
J gene: TRBJ2-1
CDR3 length: 15
D gene: TRBD2

CDR3 DNA: TGTGCCACCGGGGTGTCGTTATATGGCTACACCTTC
CDR3 protein: CATGVSLYGYTF
clone size: once
V gene: TRBV19
J gene: TRBJ1-2
CDR3 length: 12
D gene: -

CDR3 DNA: TGTGCCAGCAGCTTGGAGGGTTGGGGGGAGCTGTTTTTT
CDR3 protein: CASSLEGWGELFF
clone size: few
V gene: TRBV7-6
J gene: TRBJ2-2
CDR3 length: 13
D gene: -

CDR3 DNA: TGTGCCAGCAGCCCTAGGGACAGGTTGAACACTGAAGCTTTCTTT
CDR3 protein: CASSPRDRLNTEAFF
clone size: once
V gene: TRBV11-2
J gene: TRBJ1-1
CDR3 length: 15
D gene: TRBD1

CDR3 DNA: TGTGCCATCAGTGGACGGGACACGTGGACTGAAGCTTTCTTT
CDR3 protein: CAISGRDTWTEAFF
clone size: -
V gene: TRBV10-3
J gene: TRBJ1-1
CDR3 length: 14
D gene: -

CDR3 DNA: TGTGCCAGCCGGGGTGCTGAAGCTTTCTTT
CDR3 protein: CASRGAEAFF
clone size: -
V gene: TRBV2
J gene: TRBJ1-1
CDR3 length: 10
D gene: -

CDR3 DNA: TGTGCCAGCAGCCCTAGCGTCCCCATAACTAGCACAGATACGCAGTATTTT
CDR3 protein: CASSPSVPITSTDTQYF
clone size: -
V gene: TRBV11-3
J gene: TRBJ2-3
CDR3 length: 17
D gene: -

CDR3 DNA: TGTGCCTGGAGTCGAATCCGGGACAGGGGCGAGCAGTACTTC
CDR3 protein: CAWSRIRDRGEQYF
clone size: once
V gene: TRBV30
J gene: TRBJ2-7
CDR3 length: 14
D gene: TRBD1

CDR3 DNA: TGTGCCAGCAGCTTAGGTCTCAACGAGCAGTACTTC
CDR3 protein: CASSLGLNEQYF
clone size: -
V gene: TRBV7-8
J gene: TRBJ2-7
CDR3 length: 12
D gene: -

CDR3 DNA: TGTGCCTGGAGACCACCCCAGACGCGGGAGAACACTGAAGCTTTCTTT
CDR3 protein: CAWRPPQTRENTEAFF
clone size: -
V gene: TRBV30
J gene: TRBJ1-1
CDR3 length: 16
D gene: -

CDR3 DNA: TGTGCCAGCAGCGCCTCCGGGACAGGGGCCTACGAGCAGTACTTC
CDR3 protein: CASSASGTGAYEQYF
clone size: once
V gene: TRBV9
J gene: TRBJ2-7
CDR3 length: 15
D gene: TRBD1

CDR3 DNA: TGTGCCATCAGTTCCACATACGAGCAGTACTTC
CDR3 protein: CAISSTYEQYF
clone size: -
V gene: TRBV10-3
J gene: TRBJ2-7
CDR3 length: 11
D gene: -

CDR3 DNA: TGTGCCAGCAGGGGCTTACGGGGAGGGAATCAGCCCCAGCATTTT
CDR3 protein: CASRGLRGGNQPQHF
clone size: -
V gene: TRBV2
J gene: TRBJ1-5
CDR3 length: 15
D gene: -

CDR3 DNA: TGTGCCAGCAGCTCTTCGGCGGGGGGACCCTACGAGCAGTACTTC
CDR3 protein: CASSSSAGGPYEQYF
clone size: -
V gene: TRBV7-6
J gene: TRBJ2-7
CDR3 length: 15
D gene: TRBD2

CDR3 DNA: TGTGCCAGCAGCTTAGAGGCCCATTCGGCTAGCGGGGGGGCCTACGAGCAGTACTTC
CDR3 protein: CASSLEAHSASGGAYEQYF
clone size: -
V gene: TRBV7-2
J gene: TRBJ2-7
CDR3 length: 19
D gene: TRBD2

CDR3 DNA: TGTGCCAGCAGCGTAGGGCCCGTGGGCTACACCTTC
CDR3 protein: CASSVGPVGYTF
clone size: few
V gene: TRBV9
J gene: TRBJ1-2
CDR3 length: 12
D gene: -

CDR3 DNA: TGTGCCAGCAGCTCCGGGCGTCCTCGGGCAGGGGATCATACTTCTGAAGCTTTCTTT
CDR3 protein: CASSSGRPRAGDHTSEAFF
clone size: -
V gene: TRBV9
J gene: TRBJ1-1
CDR3 length: 19
D gene: -

CDR3 DNA: TGTGCCAGCACATTGGAGGTTTACACTGAAGCTTTCTTT
CDR3 protein: CASTLEVYTEAFF
clone size: few
V gene: TRBV6-1
J gene: TRBJ1-1
CDR3 length: 13
D gene: -

CDR3 DNA: TGTGCCAGTAGTATACAGGCGATGAACACTGAAGCTTTCTTT
CDR3 protein: CASSIQAMNTEAFF
clone size: -
V gene: TRBV19
J gene: TRBJ1-1
CDR3 length: 14
D gene: -

CDR3 DNA: TGTGCCAGCAGCCGACAGGGGTCTAGTCAGCCCCAGCATTTT
CDR3 protein: CASSRQGSSQPQHF
clone size: few
V gene: TRBV6-1
J gene: TRBJ1-5
CDR3 length: 14
D gene: TRBD1

CDR3 DNA: TGCGCCAGCAGCTTGGGTGCTCAGGGTGGATTCCAAGAGACCCAGTACTTC
CDR3 protein: CASSLGAQGGFQETQYF
clone size: -
V gene: TRBV5-1
J gene: TRBJ2-5
CDR3 length: 17
D gene: -

CDR3 DNA: TGTGCCAGTAGTAACAGGGAGGGTCTTAATTCACCCCTCCACTTT
CDR3 protein: CASSNREGLNSPLHF
clone size: -
V gene: TRBV19
J gene: TRBJ1-6
CDR3 length: 15
D gene: -

CDR3 DNA: TGCGCCAGCAGCCAAGATCAACAGAGATTCGACGAGCAGTACTTC
CDR3 protein: CASSQDQQRFDEQYF
clone size: -
V gene: TRBV4-1
J gene: TRBJ2-7
CDR3 length: 15
D gene: -

CDR3 DNA: TGTGCCAGTAGCAAAAACCGGGACAGGGGAACTGAAGCTTTCTTT
CDR3 protein: CASSKNRDRGTEAFF
clone size: -
V gene: TRBV19
J gene: TRBJ1-1
CDR3 length: 15
D gene: TRBD1

CDR3 DNA: TGTGCCAGCAGCATGAGGACTAGCGGGGGGGAGACCCAGTACTTC
CDR3 protein: CASSMRTSGGETQYF
clone size: -
V gene: TRBV5-4
J gene: TRBJ2-5
CDR3 length: 15
D gene: TRBD2

CDR3 DNA: TGTGCCAGCTCACCACCGCAGGGAAGTCAGCCCCAGCATTTT
CDR3 protein: CASSPPQGSQPQHF
clone size: -
V gene: TRBV18
J gene: TRBJ1-5
CDR3 length: 14
D gene: -

CDR3 DNA: TGTGCCAGCACCTCTTGGTCTAGCGGGGGGGCAGGGCAGTTCTTC
CDR3 protein: CASTSWSSGGAGQFF
clone size: -
V gene: TRBV27
J gene: TRBJ2-1
CDR3 length: 15
D gene: TRBD2

CDR3 DNA: TGTGCCTGGAGTGTCGGGGTGGACACTGAAGCTTTCTTT
CDR3 protein: CAWSVGVDTEAFF
clone size: once
V gene: TRBV30
J gene: TRBJ1-1
CDR3 length: 13
D gene: -

CDR3 DNA: TGTGCCAGCTCACCGCTGTCCGGGGGGCAGGACGAGCAGTACTTC
CDR3 protein: CASSPLSGGQDEQYF
clone size: -
V gene: TRBV18
J gene: TRBJ2-7
CDR3 length: 15
D gene: -

CDR3 DNA: TGTGCCAGGGACAGGATTTGGTATGGCTACACCTTC
CDR3 protein: CARDRIWYGYTF
clone size: -
V gene: TRBV6-5
J gene: TRBJ1-2
CDR3 length: 12
D gene: TRBD1

CDR3 DNA: TGTGCCAGCAGTGAAAGGACATACTATGGCTACACCTTC
CDR3 protein: CASSERTYYGYTF
clone size: -
V gene: TRBV6-1
J gene: TRBJ1-2
CDR3 length: 13
D gene: -

CDR3 DNA: TGTGCCATCAGTGGGGCTAGCGGGGGTGAGCAGTACTTC
CDR3 protein: CAISGASGGEQYF
clone size: -
V gene: TRBV10-3
J gene: TRBJ2-7
CDR3 length: 13
D gene: TRBD2

CDR3 DNA: TGCAGCGTTGAACCAGGACTAGCTGATACGCAGTATTTT
CDR3 protein: CSVEPGLADTQYF
clone size: -
V gene: TRBV29-1
J gene: TRBJ2-3
CDR3 length: 13
D gene: TRBD2

CDR3 DNA: TGTGCCAGTAGACAGAGCTCCTATAATTCACCCCTCCACTTT
CDR3 protein: CASRQSSYNSPLHF
clone size: -
V gene: TRBV27
J gene: TRBJ1-6
CDR3 length: 14
D gene: -

CDR3 DNA: TGCGCCAGCAGCACCCTCGGGACAGGACAAGAGACCCAGTACTTC
CDR3 protein: CASSTLGTGQETQYF
clone size: -
V gene: TRBV5-1
J gene: TRBJ2-5
CDR3 length: 15
D gene: TRBD1

CDR3 DNA: TGTGCCAGCAGATCGACAGGGCTCGCCCCCCCTGGGGCCAACGTCCTGACTTTC
CDR3 protein: CASRSTGLAPPGANVLTF
clone size: -
V gene: TRBV2
J gene: TRBJ2-6
CDR3 length: 18
D gene: TRBD1

CDR3 DNA: TGTGCCAGCAGTCGACAGGGGGTCTACAATGAGCAGTTCTTC
CDR3 protein: CASSRQGVYNEQFF
clone size: -
V gene: TRBV25-1
J gene: TRBJ2-1
CDR3 length: 14
D gene: TRBD1

CDR3 DNA: TGCGCCAGCAGCTTGGCCACAGGACCTGGGACCCAGTACTTC
CDR3 protein: CASSLATGPGTQYF
clone size: -
V gene: TRBV5-1
J gene: TRBJ2-5
CDR3 length: 14
D gene: -

CDR3 DNA: TGTGCCAGCAGCTTCCGGGGACTAGCGGGGCCGAAGGTTTACGAGCAGTACTTC
CDR3 protein: CASSFRGLAGPKVYEQYF
clone size: -
V gene: TRBV7-9
J gene: TRBJ2-7
CDR3 length: 18
D gene: TRBD2

CDR3 DNA: TGTGCCAGCAGTGGACTAGCGGGGGACACAGATACGCAGTATTTT
CDR3 protein: CASSGLAGDTDTQYF
clone size: -
V gene: TRBV2
J gene: TRBJ2-3
CDR3 length: 15
D gene: TRBD2